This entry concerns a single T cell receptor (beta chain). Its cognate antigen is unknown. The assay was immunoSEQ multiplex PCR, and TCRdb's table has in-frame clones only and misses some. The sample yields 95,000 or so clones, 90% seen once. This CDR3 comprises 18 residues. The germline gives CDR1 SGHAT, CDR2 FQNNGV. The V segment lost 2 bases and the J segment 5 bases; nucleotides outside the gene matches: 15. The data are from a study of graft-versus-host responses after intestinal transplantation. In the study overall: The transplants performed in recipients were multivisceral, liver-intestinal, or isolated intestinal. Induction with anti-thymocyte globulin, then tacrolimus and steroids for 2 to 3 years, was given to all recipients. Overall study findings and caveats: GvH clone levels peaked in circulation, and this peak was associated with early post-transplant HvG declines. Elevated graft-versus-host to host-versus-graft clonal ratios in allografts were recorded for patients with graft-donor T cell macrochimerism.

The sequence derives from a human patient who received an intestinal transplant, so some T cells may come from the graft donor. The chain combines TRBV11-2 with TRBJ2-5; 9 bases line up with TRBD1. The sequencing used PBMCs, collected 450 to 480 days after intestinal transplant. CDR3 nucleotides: TGTGCCAGCAGCTTATATATGGGCATGGGACAGGGTGGCGAGACCCAGTACTTC. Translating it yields CASSLYMGMGQGGETQYF.